These 26 T cell receptor beta chains were all obtained from the same sample, sequenced in a study of persistence of HIV-infected CD4 T cells. Sequencing used immunoSEQ version 4 in survey mode. The table came from immunoSEQ multiplex PCR; TCRdb's copy has only in-frame clones and leaves some out. This repertoire shows tens of thousands of clones, about 80% found once; its top ten account for less than 0.95%. Lysates of CMV-infected fibroblasts at approximately 10 ug/mL stimulated these cells. CD40L-negative CD69-negative CD45RO-high memory CD4+ T cells were sorted as populations depleted of antigen-responding cells. For these receptors, no antigen is known. The source material was CD4+ T cells sorted from PBMCs after approximately 18-hour stimulation, sampled from a patient who received antiretroviral therapy. The receptors shown here come from an adult woman with HIV who was CMV-seropositive.

The rearrangement links TRBV7-3 to TRBJ2-1; D is perhaps TRBD2 (7 bases). V lost 5 bases and J lost 5, with 16 bases in between. This CDR3 is 15 amino acids long. Germline V CDR1 and CDR2: SGHTA, FQGTGA. CDR3 DNA: TGTGCCAGCAGCGAGGGAGGGGGACCTCACAATGAGCAGTTCTTC. Its protein product is CASSEGGGPHNEQFF.

This clone has only a few counts. The gene calls are TRBV19 and TRBJ1-5; the D is unclear. CDR1 LNHDA and CDR2 SQIVND come from the germline V gene (reference sequence). Trimming pared 3 bases from V and 4 bases from J, leaving 10 bases between. The CDR3 has 14 amino acids. CDR3 in amino acids: CASSIGHTNQPQHF. For the CDR3, the DNA is TGTGCCAGTAGTATCGGTCATACTAATCAGCCCCAGCATTTT.

The chain couples TRBV12-5 to TRBJ2-6, with 9 bases fitting TRBD1. CDR1 and CDR2 (germline): LGHNT, FRNRAP. CDR3 length equals 16 residues. Germline trimming cut 6 bases from V and 2 bases from J; bases unmatched to any gene: 5. The CDR3 spells CASGRDREAGANVLTF. DNA of the CDR3: TGTGCTAGTGGCCGGGACAGGGAAGCTGGGGCCAACGTCCTGACTTTC. Using reference TRBV12-5 and TRBJ2-6 for the parts outside the CDR3, the full variable domain is DARVTQTPRHKVTEMGQEVTMRCQPILGHNTVFWYRQTMMQGLELLAYFRNRAPLDDSGMPKDRFSAEMPDATLATLKIQPSEPRDSAVYFCASGRDREAGANVLTFGAGSRLTVL.

The J gene is TRBJ1-2, the V gene TRBV10-2, with D tentatively TRBD1 (6 bases). The CDR3 totals 14 residues. V dropped 5 bases and J dropped 5 bases, with 15 bases sitting between them. Germline V gives CDR1 WSHSY, CDR2 SAAADI. As DNA, the CDR3 is TGCGCCAGCAGTACTGGACAGCCGCCGTATGGCTACACCTTC. This gives the protein CASSTGQPPYGYTF.

The chain is built from TRBV2 and TRBJ2-2, with 8 bases matching TRBD1. Germline CDR1 SNHLY, CDR2 FYNNEI. CDR3 length: 14 amino acids. V shed 6 bases, J shed 2 bases, and the junction held 2 bases outside the gene matches. CDR3 sequence reads: CASRDRVNTGELFF. The CDR3 nucleotides read TGTGCCAGCAGGGACAGGGTTAACACCGGGGAGCTGTTTTTT.

The chain is built from TRBV12-3 or TRBV12-4 and TRBJ1-5, with unresolved D. The germline V and J ends were trimmed by 2 bases and 6 bases, with 8 bases remaining between them. The CDR3 sequence is 13 residues long. The DNA of the CDR3 is TGTGCCAGCAGTTTAAACCCCGGTCAGCCCCAGCATTTT. As protein: CASSLNPGQPQHF.

The gene calls are TRBV5-6 and TRBJ1-3; D ambiguous. Looked up from germline, CDR1 is SGHDT and CDR2 is YYEEEE. V lost 0 bases to trimming and J lost 6 bases, with 10 bases between them. The CDR3 has 14 residues. CDR3 amino acids: CASSLEGYVNTIYF. Here the CDR3 DNA reads TGTGCCAGCAGCTTGGAGGGTTATGTAAACACCATATATTTT.

This clone was seen a handful of times. The rearrangement links TRBV29-1 to TRBJ2-2, with a tentative D call TRBD1 (5 bases). CDR3 length: 15 amino acids. V dropped 6 bases and J dropped 0 bases, with 14 bases sitting between them. From germline, CDR1 is SQVTM and CDR2 ANQGSEA. CDR3: CSVLGAAANTGELFF. The DNA of the CDR3 is TGCAGCGTACTTGGGGCAGCCGCGAACACCGGGGAGCTGTTTTTT.

The V gene is TRBV5-8, the J gene TRBJ2-2; D is unresolved. V lost 4 bases to trimming and J lost 0 bases, with 13 bases between them. The germline V gene has CDR1 SGHTS and CDR2 YDEGEE. This CDR3 comprises 16 residues. CDR3 amino acids: CASSPWVPSNTGELFF. In DNA form, the CDR3 reads TGTGCCAGCAGCCCTTGGGTCCCATCGAACACCGGGGAGCTGTTTTTT.

This chain links TRBV5-8 with TRBJ2-1; 8 bases are shared with TRBD2. The V segment lost 2 bases and the J segment 4 bases; nucleotides outside the gene matches: 5. The CDR3 contains 15 residues. Looked up from germline, CDR1 is SGHTS and CDR2 is YDEGEE. The CDR3 spells CASSLRGGIYNEQFF. CDR3 in DNA: TGTGCCAGCAGCTTACGGGGGGGAATTTACAATGAGCAGTTCTTC.

The sample holds a few counts of this clone. The chain carries TRBV6-5 and TRBJ1-6, with TRBD1 identical over 7 bases. This CDR3 is 14 amino acids long. J lost 7 bases, V lost 6 bases, and 6 bases had no gene match. Looked up from germline, CDR1 is MNHEY and CDR2 is SVGAGI. CDR3 amino acids: CASRGDSQNSPLHF. CDR3 bases: TGTGCCAGCAGGGGGGACAGCCAAAATTCACCCCTCCACTTT.

This clone was seen once. V is TRBV24-1 and J is TRBJ2-1; D may correspond to TRBD1 or TRBD2 (5 bases each). CDR1 is KGHDR and CDR2 is SFDVKD in the germline V gene. CDR3 length: 14 amino acids. Between the trimmed V and J ends, which lost 5 bases and 8 bases, there was a span of 15 bases. The CDR3 DNA follows: TGTGCCACCAGTGTGGGGGATATTAACTATGAGCAGTTCTTC. Amino acid sequence: CATSVGDINYEQFF.

The J gene is TRBJ2-7, the V gene TRBV12-3 or TRBV12-4; a weak D match, TRBD1 (5 bases). Trimming removed 1 base from V and 7 bases from J, with 11 bases in between. The length of the CDR3 is 13 residues. CDR3 in DNA: TGTGCCAGCAGTTTAGACAGGTTTCAGGAGCAGTACTTC. Protein: CASSLDRFQEQYF.

A few counts support this clone. The rearrangement uses TRBV19 and TRBJ1-4; D is perhaps TRBD1 (6 bases). Between the trimmed V and J ends, which lost 7 bases and 7 bases, there was a span of 13 bases. The CDR3 sequence is 13 residues long. Germline-derived CDR1 and CDR2 are LNHDA and SQIVND (reference sequence). CDR3: CASKQGGGEKLFF. CDR3 coding DNA: TGTGCCAGTAAACAGGGTGGCGGTGAAAAACTGTTTTTT. Full variable domain (remainder filled in from reference TRBV19 and TRBJ1-4): DGGITQSPKYLFRKEGQNVTLSCEQNLNHDAMYWYRQDPGQGLRLIYYSQIVNDFQKGDIAEGYSVSREKKESFPLTVTSAQKNPTAFYLCASKQGGGEKLFFGSGTQLSVL.

This chain links TRBV11-3 with TRBJ2-1; TRBD2 is a possible D gene (6 bases). The CDR3 has 17 residues. V lost 1 base and J 2 bases, leaving 15 bases between the germline ends. Germline V gene sequence: CDR1 SGHNT, CDR2 YENEEA. This CDR3 is CASSLGSSGDPYNEQFF. The CDR3 DNA is TGTGCCAGCAGCTTAGGCAGCTCGGGGGATCCCTACAATGAGCAGTTCTTC.

The CDR3, as DNA: TGTGCCAGCAGCGAAATAGCGGGTCCTCTGGAGACCCAGTACTTC. Translating it yields CASSEIAGPLETQYF. This chain connects TRBV9 to TRBJ2-5, with 7 positions matching TRBD2. This CDR3 is 15 amino acids long. V was pared by 3 bases and J by 5 bases, with 10 bases of the junction left unmatched. CDR1 is SGDLS and CDR2 is YYNGEE in the germline V gene.

The gene calls are TRBV19 and TRBJ1-2; no clear D gene. Trimming took off 9 bases at V and 6 bases at J, with 5 bases between the two ends. CDR1 and CDR2 (germline): LNHDA, SQIVND (reference sequence). The CDR3 runs 9 residues. CDR3 region: CAREHGYTF. Written as DNA, the CDR3 is TGTGCCAGGGAACATGGCTACACCTTC. Combining the CDR3 with reference TRBV19 and TRBJ1-2 gives the whole variable domain DGGITQSPKYLFRKEGQNVTLSCEQNLNHDAMYWYRQDPGQGLRLIYYSQIVNDFQKGDIAEGYSVSREKKESFPLTVTSAQKNPTAFYLCAREHGYTFGSGTRLTVV.

The chain joins TRBV5-1 to TRBJ2-1; 10 positions match TRBD2. Unmatched junction bases numbered 3, after V lost 5 bases and J lost 4 bases. The CDR3 is 14 residues long. CDR1 and CDR2 from the germline V gene are SGHRS and YFSETQ. The chain's CDR3 is CASRGTSVYNEQFF. The CDR3 bases are TGCGCCAGCAGGGGGACTAGCGTTTACAATGAGCAGTTCTTC.

The chain links TRBV5-1 to TRBJ2-1; D unresolved. There are 15 residues in the CDR3. Germline CDR1 is SGHRS and CDR2 is YFSETQ. The V end lost 1 base, the J end lost 7 bases, and 15 bases lay between the germline ends. The CDR3 DNA sequence: TGCGCCAGCAGCTTGTTACTGCAATCTACAAATGAGCAGTTCTTC. This translates into CASSLLLQSTNEQFF.

This clone was observed a single time. The chain links TRBV7-9 to TRBJ1-2; D perhaps matches TRBD1 (6 bases). Germline assignment: CDR1 SEHNR and CDR2 FQNEAQ (reference sequence). V lost 0 bases and J 4 bases, leaving 12 bases between the germline ends. The CDR3 loop spans 15 amino acids. In DNA, the CDR3 is TGTGCCAGCAGCTTAGCATTGGGGGCAGGCTATGGCTACACCTTC. Amino acid sequence: CASSLALGAGYGYTF.

The rearrangement uses TRBV9 and TRBJ2-7; 10 positions match TRBD2. Trimming took 0 bases from V and 6 from J; bases not matched to a gene: 6. The CDR3 has 15 amino acids. From germline, CDR1 is SGDLS and CDR2 YYNGEE. CDR3 sequence: CASSVASGGSAEQYF. The CDR3 DNA sequence: TGTGCCAGCAGCGTAGCTAGCGGGGGATCGGCCGAGCAGTACTTC.

The chain uses TRBV6-5 and TRBJ1-1; TRBD1 agrees at 10 bases. Per the germline V gene, CDR1 is MNHEY and CDR2 is SVGAGI. J gave up 1 base and V 6 bases, and 2 bases lay outside the gene matches. The CDR3 has 14 residues. The CDR3 sequence is CASRGQGGNTEAFF. CDR3 coding DNA: TGTGCCAGCAGAGGACAGGGGGGGAACACTGAAGCTTTCTTT.

The chain is built from TRBV19 and TRBJ2-3; the D is unclear. V gave up 6 bases and J gave up 2 bases, with 12 bases separating them. In germline, CDR1 is LNHDA, CDR2 SQIVND (reference sequence). CDR3 length: 14 residues. DNA of the CDR3: TGTGCCAGTAGGTCGGTCGCTCACACAGATACGCAGTATTTT. Amino acids: CASRSVAHTDTQYF.

V usage is TRBV6-5 and J usage is TRBJ2-7, with D perhaps TRBD1 or TRBD2 (5 bases each). The CDR3 extends over 14 amino acids. Germline V CDR1 and CDR2: MNHEY, SVGAGI. V was trimmed by 7 bases and J by 2 bases, leaving 15 bases between them. The CDR3 spells CASTIRDGPYEQYF. The CDR3 nucleotides are TGTGCCAGCACCATCCGGGACGGACCCTACGAGCAGTACTTC.

This clone was observed a handful of times. This chain joins TRBV27 and TRBJ1-4; D remains ambiguous. Looked up from germline, CDR1 is MNHEY and CDR2 is SMNVEV (reference sequence). The CDR3 length is 15 residues. The V and J ends lost 5 bases and 4 bases respectively, with 14 bases between them. The CDR3 region has the DNA TGTGCCAGCAGTCGGTCGGCAGTACTTAATGAAAAACTGTTTTTT. This sequence encodes CASSRSAVLNEKLFF.

This clone was seen more than once but under ten times. The V gene is TRBV3-1 (or the pseudogene TRBV3-2), the J gene TRBJ1-1; D gene uncertain. Trimming took off 1 base at V and 6 bases at J, with 3 bases between the two ends. Germline V gives CDR1 LGHDT, CDR2 YNNKEL (reference sequence). The CDR3 has 11 amino acids. The CDR3 loop reads CASSQASEAFF. In DNA form, the CDR3 reads TGTGCCAGCAGCCAAGCCTCTGAAGCTTTCTTT.